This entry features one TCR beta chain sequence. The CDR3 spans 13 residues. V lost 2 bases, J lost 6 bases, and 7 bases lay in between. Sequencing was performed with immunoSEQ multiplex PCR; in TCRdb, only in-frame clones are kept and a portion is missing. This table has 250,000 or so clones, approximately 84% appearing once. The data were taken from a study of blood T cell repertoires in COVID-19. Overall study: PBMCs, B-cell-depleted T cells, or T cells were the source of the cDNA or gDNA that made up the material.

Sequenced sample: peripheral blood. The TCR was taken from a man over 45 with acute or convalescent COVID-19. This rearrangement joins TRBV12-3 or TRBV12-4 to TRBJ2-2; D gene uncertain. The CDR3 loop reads CASSLRSPGELFF. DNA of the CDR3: TGTGCCAGCAGTTTAAGAAGCCCCGGGGAGCTGTTTTTT.